The clone carrying this TCR beta chain has more than one count but fewer than ten. The target antigen is unknown. Trimming took off 1 base at V and 0 bases at J, with 13 bases between the two ends. This CDR3 has 17 amino acids. CDR1 and CDR2 (germline): SGHAT, FQDESV (reference sequence). The data stem from a study of cytomegalovirus exposure and HLA in healthy donors. Overall study findings and caveats: Cytomegalovirus association was listed for 164 TCR beta chains. Cytomegalovirus status was reportedly diagnosed by the classifier with high specificity and sensitivity.

The data were produced by immunoSEQ multiplex PCR, yet TCRdb's version contains in-frame clones alone and is incomplete. The repertoire has about 220,000 clones, under 95% of them found once; the top ten carry roughly 1%. Sequencing was performed on PBMCs. The receptor comes from a woman between 18 and 29 years old in good health and CMV-seronegative. The chain carries TRBV11-1 and TRBJ2-4, with D possibly being TRBD1 (5 bases). The CDR3 reads CASSLEGQHVAKNIQYF. The CDR3 nucleotides are TGTGCCAGCAGCTTAGAGGGGCAACATGTAGCCAAAAACATTCAGTACTTC.